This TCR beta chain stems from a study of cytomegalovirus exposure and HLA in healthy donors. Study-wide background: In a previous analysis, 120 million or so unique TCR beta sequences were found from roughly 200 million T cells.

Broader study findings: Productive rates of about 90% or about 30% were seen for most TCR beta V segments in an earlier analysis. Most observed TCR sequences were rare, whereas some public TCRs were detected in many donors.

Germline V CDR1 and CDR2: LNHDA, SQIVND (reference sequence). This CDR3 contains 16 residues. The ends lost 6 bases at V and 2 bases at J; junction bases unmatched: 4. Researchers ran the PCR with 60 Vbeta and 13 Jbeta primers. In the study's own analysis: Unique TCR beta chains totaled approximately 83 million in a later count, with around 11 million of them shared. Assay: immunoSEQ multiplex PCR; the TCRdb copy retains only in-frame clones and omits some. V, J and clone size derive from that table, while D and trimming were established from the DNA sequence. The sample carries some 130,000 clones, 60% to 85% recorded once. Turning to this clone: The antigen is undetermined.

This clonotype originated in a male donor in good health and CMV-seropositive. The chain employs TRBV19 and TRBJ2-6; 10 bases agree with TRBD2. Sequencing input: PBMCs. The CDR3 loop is CASRLAGFPGANVLTF. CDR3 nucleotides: TGTGCCAGTAGACTAGCGGGATTTCCTGGGGCCAACGTCCTGACTTTC.